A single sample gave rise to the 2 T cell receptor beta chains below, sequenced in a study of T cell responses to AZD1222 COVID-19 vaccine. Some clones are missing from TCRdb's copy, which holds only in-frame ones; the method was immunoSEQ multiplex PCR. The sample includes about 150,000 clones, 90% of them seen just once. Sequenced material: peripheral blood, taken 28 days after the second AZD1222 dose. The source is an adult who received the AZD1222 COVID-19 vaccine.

The CDR3 protein is CASSLTSYNEQFF. Written as DNA, the CDR3 is TGTGCCAGCAGCTTAACCAGCTACAATGAGCAGTTCTTC. This chain uses TRBV7-3 with TRBJ2-1, with D unclear. The CDR3 covers 13 residues. V was pared by 0 bases and J by 3 bases, with 3 bases between. Germline V gene sequence: CDR1 SGHTA, CDR2 FQGTGA.

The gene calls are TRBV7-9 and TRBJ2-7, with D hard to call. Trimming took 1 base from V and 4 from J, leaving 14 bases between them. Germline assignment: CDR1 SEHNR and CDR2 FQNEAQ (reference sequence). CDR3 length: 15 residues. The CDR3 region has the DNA TGTGCCAGCAGCTTAGAGTGGGCAGGCAAATACGAGCAGTACTTC. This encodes CASSLEWAGKYEQYF.